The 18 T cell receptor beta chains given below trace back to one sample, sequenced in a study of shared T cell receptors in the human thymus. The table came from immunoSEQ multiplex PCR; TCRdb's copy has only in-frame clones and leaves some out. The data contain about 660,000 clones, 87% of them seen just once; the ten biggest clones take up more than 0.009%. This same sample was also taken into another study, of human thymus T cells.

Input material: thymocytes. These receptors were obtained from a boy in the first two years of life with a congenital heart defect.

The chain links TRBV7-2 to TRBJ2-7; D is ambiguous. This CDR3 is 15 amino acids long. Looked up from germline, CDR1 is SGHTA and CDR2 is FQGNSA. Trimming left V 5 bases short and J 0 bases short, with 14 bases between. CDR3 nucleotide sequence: TGTGCCAGCAGCGCCGCGAGAGGTCCCTCCTACGAGCAGTACTTC. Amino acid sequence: CASSAARGPSYEQYF.

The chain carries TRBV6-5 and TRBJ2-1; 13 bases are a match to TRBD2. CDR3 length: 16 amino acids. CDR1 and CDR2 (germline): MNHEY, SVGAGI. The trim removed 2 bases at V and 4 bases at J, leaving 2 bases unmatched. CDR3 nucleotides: TGTGCCAGCAGTTACCGACTAGCGGGAGGTTACAATGAGCAGTTCTTC. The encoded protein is CASSYRLAGGYNEQFF.

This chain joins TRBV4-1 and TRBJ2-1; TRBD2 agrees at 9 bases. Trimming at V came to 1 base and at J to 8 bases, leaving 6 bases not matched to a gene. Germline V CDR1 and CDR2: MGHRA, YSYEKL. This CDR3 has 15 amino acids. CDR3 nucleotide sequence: TGCGCCAGCAGCCAAGTTAGCGGGAGATTTTATGAGCAGTTCTTC. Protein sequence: CASSQVSGRFYEQFF.

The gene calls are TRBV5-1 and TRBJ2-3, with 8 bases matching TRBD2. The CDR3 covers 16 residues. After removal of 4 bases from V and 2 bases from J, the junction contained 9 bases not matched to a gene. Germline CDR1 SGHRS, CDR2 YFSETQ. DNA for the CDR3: TGCGCCAGCAGCGGGGGACTAGGGGGATTCACAGATACGCAGTATTTT. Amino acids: CASSGGLGGFTDTQYF.

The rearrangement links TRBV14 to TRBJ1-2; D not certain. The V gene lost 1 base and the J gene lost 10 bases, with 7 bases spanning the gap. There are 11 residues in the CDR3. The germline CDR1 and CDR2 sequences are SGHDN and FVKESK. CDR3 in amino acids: CASSQGRTYTF. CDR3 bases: TGTGCCAGCAGCCAAGGGAGAACCTACACCTTC.

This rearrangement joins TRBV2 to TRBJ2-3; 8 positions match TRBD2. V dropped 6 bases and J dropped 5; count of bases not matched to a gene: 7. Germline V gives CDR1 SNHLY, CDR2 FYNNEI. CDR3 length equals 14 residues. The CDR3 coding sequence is TGTGCCAGCAGACGGACGGGAGGGGGAGATACGCAGTATTTT. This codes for CASRRTGGGDTQYF. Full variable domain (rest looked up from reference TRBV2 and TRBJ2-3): EPEVTQTPSHQVTQMGQEVILRCVPISNHLYFYWYRQILGQKVEFLVSFYNNEISEKSEIFDDQFSVERPDGSNFTLKIRSTKLEDSAMYFCASRRTGGGDTQYFGPGTRLTVL.

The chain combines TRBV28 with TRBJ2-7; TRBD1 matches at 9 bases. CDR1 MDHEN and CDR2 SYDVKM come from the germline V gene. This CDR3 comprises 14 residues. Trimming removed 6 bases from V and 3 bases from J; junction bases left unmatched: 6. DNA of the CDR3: TGTGCCAGCAGGGACAGGGGCTCCCTCTACGAGCAGTACTTC. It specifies CASRDRGSLYEQYF.

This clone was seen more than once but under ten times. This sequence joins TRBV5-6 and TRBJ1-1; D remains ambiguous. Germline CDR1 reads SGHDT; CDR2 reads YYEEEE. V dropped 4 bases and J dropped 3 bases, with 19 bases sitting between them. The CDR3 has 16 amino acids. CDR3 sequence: CASSLDYTAMHTEAFF. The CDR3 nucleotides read TGTGCCAGCAGCCTTGATTATACAGCCATGCACACTGAAGCTTTCTTT.

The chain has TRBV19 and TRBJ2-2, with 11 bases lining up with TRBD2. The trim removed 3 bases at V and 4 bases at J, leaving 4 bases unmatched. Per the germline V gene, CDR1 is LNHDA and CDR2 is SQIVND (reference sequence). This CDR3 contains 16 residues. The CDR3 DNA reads TGTGCCAGTAGTATGGGTAGCGGGAGGGCCACCGGGGAGCTGTTTTTT. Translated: CASSMGSGRATGELFF.

The CDR3 coding sequence is TGTGCCAGCAGCGTAGATTCTAGCGGGGCCTACGAGCAGTACTTC. Its protein product is CASSVDSSGAYEQYF. This chain links TRBV9 with TRBJ2-7, with 9 bases matching TRBD2. This CDR3 spans 15 amino acids. The germline CDR1 and CDR2 sequences are SGDLS and YYNGEE. After removal of 0 bases from V and 2 bases from J, the junction contained 3 bases not matched to a gene.

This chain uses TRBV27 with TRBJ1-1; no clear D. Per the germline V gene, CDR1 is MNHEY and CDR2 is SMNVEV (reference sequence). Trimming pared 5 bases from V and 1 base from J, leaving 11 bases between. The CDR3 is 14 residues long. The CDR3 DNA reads TGTGCCAGCAGTCGAGGGATGACGAACACTGAAGCTTTCTTT. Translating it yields CASSRGMTNTEAFF.

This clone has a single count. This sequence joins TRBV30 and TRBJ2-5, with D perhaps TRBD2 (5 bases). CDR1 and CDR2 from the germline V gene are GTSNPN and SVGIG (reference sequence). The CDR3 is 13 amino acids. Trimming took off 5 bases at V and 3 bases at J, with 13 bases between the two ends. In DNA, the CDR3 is TGTGCCTGGTCTCGGGATCCCAAAGAGACCCAGTACTTC. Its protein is CAWSRDPKETQYF.

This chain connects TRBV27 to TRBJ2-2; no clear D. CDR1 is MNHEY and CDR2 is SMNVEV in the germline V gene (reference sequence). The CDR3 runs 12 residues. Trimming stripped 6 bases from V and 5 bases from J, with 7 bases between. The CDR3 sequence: CASSPTTGELFF. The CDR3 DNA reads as TGTGCCAGCAGCCCAACTACCGGGGAGCTGTTTTTT.

In nucleotides, the CDR3 is TGTGCCAGCAGCCAAGGACTAGCGGGGGGCCGGGAGACCCAGTACTTC. Translated, it gives CASSQGLAGGRETQYF. This chain links TRBV4-2 with TRBJ2-5, with TRBD2 matching over 13 bases. CDR1 is LGHNA and CDR2 is YNFKEQ in the germline V gene. The CDR3 covers 16 residues. Trimming cost V 1 base and J 5 bases; bases outside gene matches: 4.

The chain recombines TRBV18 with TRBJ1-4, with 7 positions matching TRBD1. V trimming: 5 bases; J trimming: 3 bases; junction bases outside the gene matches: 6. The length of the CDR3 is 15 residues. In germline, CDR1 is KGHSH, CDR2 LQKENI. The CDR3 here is CASSTNRGSNEKLFF. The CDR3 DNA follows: TGTGCCAGCTCAACTAACAGGGGTTCTAATGAAAAACTGTTTTTT.

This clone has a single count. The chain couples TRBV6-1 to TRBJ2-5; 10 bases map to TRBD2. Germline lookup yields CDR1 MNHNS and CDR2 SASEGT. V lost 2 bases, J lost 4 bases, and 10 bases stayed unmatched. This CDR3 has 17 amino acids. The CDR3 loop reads CASSESWLAGDSETQYF. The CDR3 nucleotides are TGTGCCAGCAGTGAATCGTGGCTAGCGGGGGATTCAGAGACCCAGTACTTC.

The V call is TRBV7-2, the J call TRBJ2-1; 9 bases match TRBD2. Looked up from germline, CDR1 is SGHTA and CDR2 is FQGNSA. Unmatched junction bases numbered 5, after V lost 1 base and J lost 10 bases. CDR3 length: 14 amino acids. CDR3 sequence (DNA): TGTGCCAGCAGCTTAGGTGGGCTAGCGGGAGAGCAGTTCTTC. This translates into CASSLGGLAGEQFF. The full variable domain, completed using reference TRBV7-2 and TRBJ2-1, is GAGVSQSPSNKVTEKGKDVELRCDPISGHTALYWYRQSLGQGLEFLIYFQGNSAPDKSGLPSDRFSAERTGGSVSTLTIQRTQQEDSAVYLCASSLGGLAGEQFFGPGTRLTVL.

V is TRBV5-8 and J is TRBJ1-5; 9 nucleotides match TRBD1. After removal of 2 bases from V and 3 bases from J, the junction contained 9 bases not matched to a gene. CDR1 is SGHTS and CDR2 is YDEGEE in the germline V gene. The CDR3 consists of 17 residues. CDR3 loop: CASSLGTGQKNNQPQHF. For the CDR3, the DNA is TGTGCCAGCAGCTTAGGGACAGGGCAGAAGAACAATCAGCCCCAGCATTTT.